This entry is about one T cell receptor (beta chain). Antigen: not known. Method: immunoSEQ multiplex PCR; TCRdb's copy keeps in-frame clones and lacks some. This repertoire shows some 180,000 clones, just over 90% found once; its top ten account for approximately 4%. This sample was taken from a study of T cell responses to AZD1222 COVID-19 vaccine. Study-wide results and caveats: At baseline, just a handful of AZD1222 recipients tested seropositive. Spike-specific TCR breadth and depth both grew after two AZD1222 doses. In a largely white British group with more females than males, clonal diversity was possibly underestimated.

With 3 bases clipped from V and 3 bases from J, the junction kept 9 bases outside the gene matches. Germline V gene lookup returns CDR1 LGHNA and CDR2 YSLEER. This CDR3 has 17 residues. Specimen: peripheral blood, collected 28 days after the second dose of the MenACWY control vaccine. The source of this sequence is an adult who received the MenACWY meningococcal vaccine as a control. The chain employs TRBV4-3 and TRBJ2-3, with 10 bases identical to TRBD2. CDR3 sequence (DNA): TGCGCCAGCAGCCAGGAATTACTAGCGGGACGGACAGATACGCAGTATTTT. Its translation: CASSQELLAGRTDTQYF.